Listed here are 2 T cell receptor beta chains from one sample, sequenced in a study of Ad26.COV2.S vaccination and SARS-CoV-2 variants. Some clones are missing from TCRdb's copy, which holds only in-frame ones; the method was immunoSEQ multiplex PCR. The profile covers around 420,000 clones, with roughly 90% appearing a single time and approximately 4% taken by the ten largest. As to treatment: roughly 18 received Ad26.COV2.S at low or high dose, single or two shots; a few received placebo; per-sample allocation not given. Collection of samples fell on day 63 after the first vaccine or placebo injection. Sequenced here: peripheral blood, sampled in a trial of Ad26.COV2.S vaccine versus placebo. The receptors were sampled from a person aged 18-65 years who received the Ad26.COV2.S COVID-19 vaccine or a placebo.

This clone was recorded only once. The V gene is TRBV6-5, the J gene TRBJ1-3; D is ambiguous. The germline V gene has CDR1 MNHEY and CDR2 SVGAGI. The CDR3 contains 15 residues. Between the trimmed V and J ends, which lost 6 bases and 4 bases, there was a span of 16 bases. CDR3 sequence reads: CASRLPGPQGNTIYF. The CDR3, as DNA: TGTGCCAGCAGGTTACCCGGGCCCCAGGGAAACACCATATATTTT.

The rearrangement uses TRBV7-2 and TRBJ1-5; the D gene is possibly TRBD1 (5 bases). The germline CDR1 and CDR2 sequences are SGHTA and FQGNSA. This CDR3 has 15 residues. V was shortened by 6 bases and J by 7 bases, with 19 bases between the two germline ends. The DNA for the CDR3 is TGTGCCAGCAGGGGAGGAGGGGCTGGTCTACAGCCCCAGCATTTT. Its translation is CASRGGGAGLQPQHF.